These 26 T cell receptor beta chains share one sample of origin, sequenced in a study of regulatory T cells in long-lasting Graves disease. As for time point: persistent/refractory GD, antithyroid drugs over 5 years with positive TRAb. PBMC RNA served as the TCR library source. Building of the TCR beta libraries involved iRepertoire HTBI primers and Arm-PCR of CDR3 regions. TCRdb itself ran the multiplex PCR reads through MiXCR, one entry per CDR3 protein. This table holds around 340,000 distinct CDR3 sequences, about 19% found once. Sequenced here: peripheral blood mononuclear cells (PBMCs), sampled when the disease was refractory, from a patient treated with antithyroid drugs. These receptors were collected from a female donor with Graves disease.

This clonotype appeared a few times. This rearrangement joins TRBV7-2 to TRBJ1-1; 11 nucleotides match TRBD1. The CDR3 consists of 15 residues. CDR1 is SGHTA and CDR2 is FQGNSA in the germline V gene. V shed 5 bases, J shed 5 bases, and the junction held 7 bases outside the gene matches. CDR3 coding DNA: TGTGCCAGCAGCACCACCGGGACAGGGGGAACTGAAGCTTTCTTT. It encodes CASSTTGTGGTEAFF.

This clonotype has ten or more counts. The chain joins TRBV11-1 to TRBJ2-2; 12 bases are a match to TRBD1. The CDR3 sequence is 15 residues long. Trimming cost V 5 bases and J 7 bases; bases outside gene matches: 5. In germline, CDR1 is SGHAT, CDR2 FQDESV (reference sequence). In DNA form, the CDR3 reads TGTGCCAGCAGCAAGGGACAGGGGGCATTCGGGGAGCTGTTTTTT. This gives the protein CASSKGQGAFGELFF.

In its sample, this clonotype was seen many times. CDR3 protein: CASSPLWADYGYTF. The CDR3 DNA sequence: TGTGCCAGCAGCCCATTGTGGGCGGACTATGGCTACACCTTC. The V and J genes are TRBV27 and TRBJ1-2; D uncertain. Looked up from germline, CDR1 is MNHEY and CDR2 is SMNVEV (reference sequence). This CDR3 has 14 amino acids. The V end was cut by 6 bases, the J end by 3 bases, with 14 bases between.

The chain couples TRBV6-1 to TRBJ1-6; 10 bases line up with TRBD1. Germline lookup yields CDR1 MNHNS and CDR2 SASEGT. The CDR3 totals 16 residues. V lost 7 bases and J lost 3; bases outside the gene matches: 6. CDR3 region: CASTSRDRGYNSPLHF. The CDR3 DNA reads TGTGCCAGCACCTCACGGGACAGGGGCTATAATTCACCCCTCCACTTT.

This clonotype came up many times. The chain joins TRBV7-2 to TRBJ2-7, with 9 bases fitting TRBD2. The V gene end was trimmed by 4 bases and the J gene end by 4 bases; junction bases not matched to a gene: 8. Germline V gene lookup returns CDR1 SGHTA and CDR2 FQGNSA. The CDR3 runs to 15 residues. In nucleotides, the CDR3 is TGTGCCAGCAGCTACAAGACTAGCGGAACTTACGAGCAGTACTTC. Amino acid sequence: CASSYKTSGTYEQYF. Filled out from reference TRBV7-2 and TRBJ2-7, the complete variable domain reads GAGVSQSPSNKVTEKGKDVELRCDPISGHTALYWYRQSLGQGLEFLIYFQGNSAPDKSGLPSDRFSAERTGGSVSTLTIQRTQQEDSAVYLCASSYKTSGTYEQYFGPGTRLTVT.

The chain employs TRBV9 and TRBJ2-1, with 8 bases that match TRBD1. CDR3 size: 15 residues. CDR1 is SGDLS, CDR2 YYNGEE, per germline. V lost 0 bases, J lost 6 bases, and 5 bases stayed unmatched. The CDR3 reads CASSVADQGANEQFF. CDR3 nucleotides: TGTGCCAGCAGCGTAGCTGACCAGGGGGCCAATGAGCAGTTCTTC.

This clonotype came up a few times. The chain is built from TRBV27 and TRBJ1-1; the D gene is possibly TRBD1 (6 bases). Germline V gene lookup returns CDR1 MNHEY and CDR2 SMNVEV (reference sequence). The CDR3 runs to 15 residues. V lost 0 bases, J lost 11 bases, and 19 bases lay in between. CDR3 sequence (DNA): TGTGCCAGCAGTTTATCGAAGGGGGACACCTGGGGGGCTTTCTTT. Residues: CASSLSKGDTWGAFF.

In its sample, this clonotype was seen many times. The chain uses TRBV2 and TRBJ1-6; TRBD1 might be the D (6 bases). Germline V gives CDR1 SNHLY, CDR2 FYNNEI. This CDR3 region has 15 residues. V dropped 8 bases and J dropped 11 bases, with 22 bases sitting between them. The CDR3 protein is CASFFRGGLPTPLHF. CDR3 bases: TGTGCCAGCTTTTTCCGCGGGGGCTTACCCACACCCCTCCACTTT.

The sample holds a few counts of this clonotype. This chain uses TRBV4-3 with TRBJ2-7; D is uncertain. Germline V CDR1 and CDR2: LGHNA, YSLEER. With 0 bases removed from V and 0 bases from J, the gap between germline ends came to 12 bases. The CDR3 spans 16 residues. The CDR3 nucleotides are TGCGCCAGCAGCCAAGATGCTACCGGCCTCTCCTACGAGCAGTACTTC. As protein: CASSQDATGLSYEQYF.

The chain links TRBV18 to TRBJ1-1; a weak D match, TRBD1 (6 bases). The CDR3 loop spans 14 amino acids. Deletions cut 1 base from V and 4 bases from J, with 10 bases between. The germline V gene has CDR1 KGHSH and CDR2 LQKENI. The CDR3 nucleotides read TGTGCCAGCTCACCACTTGGGGGGCGCACTGAAGCTTTCTTT. It codes for CASSPLGGRTEAFF.

The rearrangement uses TRBV12-3 or TRBV12-4 and TRBJ1-1; TRBD1 is a possible D gene (5 bases). V was shortened by 5 bases and J by 4 bases, with 14 bases between the two germline ends. The CDR3 is made up of 14 amino acids. The CDR3 spells CASSLGGIPTEAFF. The CDR3 DNA reads as TGTGCCAGCAGTCTGGGGGGGATACCCACTGAAGCTTTCTTT.

The J gene is TRBJ2-7, the V gene TRBV7-9; either TRBD1 or TRBD2 may supply D (5 bases each). Trimming left V 0 bases short and J 0 bases short, with 9 bases between. This CDR3 comprises 15 residues. CDR1 is SEHNR and CDR2 is FQNEAQ in the germline V gene (reference sequence). The CDR3 is CASSLALGTSYEQYF. DNA for the CDR3: TGTGCCAGCAGCTTAGCCCTGGGGACCTCCTACGAGCAGTACTTC. Together with reference TRBV7-9 and TRBJ2-7, the CDR3 gives the full variable domain: DTGVSQNPRHKITKRGQNVTFRCDPISEHNRLYWYRQTLGQGPEFLTYFQNEAQLEKSRLLSDRFSAERPKGSFSTLEIQRTEQGDSAMYLCASSLALGTSYEQYFGPGTRLTVT.

This clonotype has more than one count but fewer than ten. V and J are TRBV5-1 and TRBJ2-5; tentatively, D is TRBD1 (5 bases). V lost 3 bases, J lost 3 bases, and 9 bases lay in between. CDR1 SGHRS and CDR2 YFSETQ come from the germline V gene. The CDR3 has 13 amino acids. The CDR3 loop reads CASSYSREETQYF. Written as DNA, the CDR3 is TGCGCCAGCAGCTATAGCAGGGAAGAGACCCAGTACTTC.

V and J are TRBV5-1 and TRBJ2-7, with a tentative D call TRBD2 (6 bases). V shed 0 bases and J shed 6 bases, with 10 bases lying between them. CDR3 length equals 13 residues. Germline values: CDR1 SGHRS, CDR2 YFSETQ. In nucleotides, the CDR3 is TGCGCCAGCAGCTTGGATCTGGAGGGCGAGCAGTACTTC. It is translated as CASSLDLEGEQYF. The full variable domain, rest sourced from reference TRBV5-1 and TRBJ2-7, is KAGVTQTPRYLIKTRGQQVTLSCSPISGHRSVSWYQQTPGQGLQFLFEYFSETQRNKGNFPGRFSGRQFSNSRSEMNVSTLELGDSALYLCASSLDLEGEQYFGPGTRLTVT.

In its sample, this clonotype was seen a few times. The chain carries TRBV27 and TRBJ2-2; tentatively, D is TRBD1 (5 bases). Trimming left V 5 bases short and J 7 bases short, with 32 bases between. CDR3 length: 20 residues. Germline-derived CDR1 and CDR2 are MNHEY and SMNVEV (reference sequence). CDR3 nucleotide sequence: TGTGCCAGCAGTCCCCACCCCGCTTCGACAGAAAAGTTTTGGTTCGGGGAGCTGTTTTTT. Amino acid sequence: CASSPHPASTEKFWFGELFF.

This clonotype has a count of ten or more. The chain employs TRBV6-1 and TRBJ2-5; D is uncertain. The end of the DNA is better explained by TRBJ2-1, so the J call may be wrong. The CDR3 consists of 11 residues. Germline-derived CDR1 and CDR2 are MNHNS and SASEGT. The CDR3 coding sequence is TGTGCCAGCAGCATGTGGAATGAGCAGTTCTTC. Protein sequence: CASSMWNEQFF.

The rearrangement joins TRBV7-2 to TRBJ2-2, with 7 nucleotides matching TRBD1. The CDR3 is made up of 15 amino acids. CDR1 SGHTA and CDR2 FQGNSA come from the germline V gene. With V trimmed by 5 bases and J by 6 bases, 9 bases remained unmatched. Here the CDR3 reads CASSQRTGGPGELFF. DNA of the CDR3: TGTGCCAGCAGCCAACGGACAGGTGGGCCCGGGGAGCTGTTTTTT.

The chain has TRBV5-1 and TRBJ2-3; 8 nucleotides line up with TRBD2. The germline CDR1 and CDR2 sequences are SGHRS and YFSETQ. Germline trimming cut 2 bases from V and 10 bases from J; bases unmatched to any gene: 3. This CDR3 comprises 12 residues. The CDR3 DNA reads as TGCGCCAGCAGCTTACAAGCGGGAGCGCAGTATTTT. Translated: CASSLQAGAQYF.

This clonotype was counted only a few times. The chain joins TRBV27 to TRBJ1-5; TRBD1 matches at 7 bases. V lost 5 bases to trimming and J lost 4 bases; unmatched junction nucleotides: 5. The germline gives CDR1 MNHEY, CDR2 SMNVEV (reference sequence). The length of the CDR3 is 14 residues. Here the CDR3 DNA reads TGTGCCAGCAGTCACGACAGGGCTAATCAGCCCCAGCATTTT. The encoded protein is CASSHDRANQPQHF.

This clonotype has more than one count but fewer than ten. The chain employs TRBV3-1 and TRBJ1-5; TRBD1 is a possible D gene (6 bases). Germline V gives CDR1 LGHDT, CDR2 YNNKEL (reference sequence). With 2 bases removed from V and 2 bases from J, the gap between germline ends came to 7 bases. This CDR3 spans 14 amino acids. In nucleotides, the CDR3 is TGTGCCAGCAGCCAATCAGGGGGCAATCAGCCCCAGCATTTT. Translating gives CASSQSGGNQPQHF. Variable domain in full (rest from reference TRBV3-1 and TRBJ1-5): DTAVSQTPKYLVTQMGNDKSIKCEQNLGHDTMYWYKQDSKKFLKIMFSYNNKELIINETVPNRFSPKSPDKAHLNLHINSLELGDSAVYFCASSQSGGNQPQHFGDGTRLSIL.

This clonotype was found many times. The J gene is TRBJ1-4, the V gene TRBV7-2, with 7 nucleotides matching TRBD1. Trimming took 6 bases from V and 9 from J; bases not matched to a gene: 10. Germline V gene sequence: CDR1 SGHTA, CDR2 FQGNSA. The CDR3 sequence is 14 residues long. Here the CDR3 DNA reads TGTGCCAGCAGTCCCGGTGGAGGGGGCAAAAAACTGTTTTTT. Translating gives CASSPGGGGKKLFF.

Many counts were recorded for this clonotype. CDR3 DNA: TGTGCCAGCAGTGGAGTTCGGGGTTCGGTTATGAACACTGAAGCTTTCTTT. Protein: CASSGVRGSVMNTEAFF. The J gene is TRBJ1-1, the V gene TRBV2; D unclear. The CDR3 sequence is 17 residues long. Germline V lookup: CDR1 SNHLY, CDR2 FYNNEI. Deletions cut 4 bases from V and 0 bases from J, with 18 bases between.

The table lists this clonotype with a few counts. V gene TRBV6-2 or TRBV6-3 combines with J gene TRBJ2-7; TRBD2 aligns across 8 bases. The CDR3 contains 15 residues. Per germline, CDR1 MNHEY and CDR2 SVGEGT. The trim removed 11 bases at V and 2 bases at J, leaving 14 bases unmatched. The CDR3 coding sequence is TGTGCCGGCAAGTCGGGCGGGGGGTGGACCTACGAGCAGTACTTC. Residues: CAGKSGGGWTYEQYF.

This clonotype was detected only a few times. V usage is TRBV5-1 and J usage is TRBJ2-5; the D gene is possibly TRBD1 (6 bases). Per the germline V gene, CDR1 is SGHRS and CDR2 is YFSETQ. V was trimmed by 4 bases and J by 2 bases, leaving 15 bases between them. This CDR3 has 15 amino acids. The CDR3 sequence is CASSVVGTPQETQYF. CDR3 in DNA: TGCGCCAGCAGCGTGGTGGGGACACCGCAAGAGACCCAGTACTTC.

There are many counts of this clonotype. This chain links TRBV9 with TRBJ2-5; D unresolved. The CDR3 length is 15 residues. V shed 0 bases and J shed 0 bases, with 9 bases lying between them. Germline V CDR1 and CDR2: SGDLS, YYNGEE. Here the CDR3 reads CASSVEGWYQETQYF. The CDR3 DNA follows: TGTGCCAGCAGCGTAGAGGGCTGGTACCAAGAGACCCAGTACTTC.

V usage is TRBV30 and J usage is TRBJ1-5, with 12 bases that match TRBD1. Losses at the gene ends were 4 bases for V and 2 bases for J; bases not matched to a gene: 6. In germline, CDR1 is GTSNPN, CDR2 SVGIG (reference sequence). The CDR3 sequence is 16 residues long. The CDR3 spells CAWTGTGGAGNQPQHF. Here the CDR3 DNA reads TGTGCCTGGACCGGGACAGGGGGCGCGGGCAATCAGCCCCAGCATTTT. The full variable domain, in which reference TRBV30 and TRBJ1-5 provide the parts outside the CDR3, is SQTIHQWPATLVQPVGSPLSLECTVEGTSNPNLYWYRQAAGRGLQLLFYSVGIGQISSEVPQNLSASRPQDRQFILSSKKLLLSDSGFYLCAWTGTGGAGNQPQHFGDGTRLSIL.